The 6 T cell receptor beta chains listed next were all sequenced from one sample in a study of T cells expressing NK-cell markers. TCRdb reprocessed the 5' RACE reads; each CDR3 protein has one entry and no DNA is given. This table holds around 380,000 distinct CDR3 sequences. Sequencing was done on a sample of blood T cells: a sorted CD56 or NKG2C T cell subset, CD4+ or CD8+ T cells, or bulk PBMC T cells (not recorded which). All receptors derive from a woman aged 50 to 60 in good health.

The J gene is TRBJ2-7, the V gene TRBV2; TCRdb returns TRBD2, unconfirmable since there is no DNA. From germline, CDR1 is SNHLY and CDR2 FYNNEI. CDR3 length equals 14 residues. CDR3 protein: CASRRTSGHYEQYF.

The chain couples TRBV10-2 to TRBJ2-1; TCRdb calls TRBD2, which cannot be checked without DNA. Per the germline V gene, CDR1 is WSHSY and CDR2 is SAAADI. CDR3 length: 16 residues. CDR3 residues: CASRSLAGGWDNEQFF.

The chain joins TRBV10-2 to TRBJ2-3; absent DNA, TCRdb's TRBD2 call cannot be checked. This CDR3 comprises 18 residues. The germline gives CDR1 WSHSY, CDR2 SAAADI. The CDR3 is CASSGRLLAGGITDTQYF.

J is TRBJ1-2 and V is TRBV7-8; TCRdb designates TRBD1, a call that cannot be tested without DNA. CDR1 and CDR2 (germline): SGHVS, FQNEAQ. The CDR3 has 17 residues. The CDR3 here is CASSLARGHTGSSGYTF. Full variable domain (remainder filled in from reference TRBV7-8 and TRBJ1-2): GAGVSQSPRYKVAKRGQDVALRCDPISGHVSLFWYQQALGQGPEFLTYFQNEAQLDKSGLPSDRFFAERPEGSVSTLKIQRTQQEDSAVYLCASSLARGHTGSSGYTFGSGTRLTVV.

The chain combines TRBV5-5 with TRBJ2-1; with no DNA, the TCRdb D assignment of TRBD2 cannot be verified. The germline V gene has CDR1 SGHKS and CDR2 YYEKEE (reference sequence). The CDR3 spans 17 residues. The CDR3 loop is CASSWQSPSGAYNEQFF.

The chain links TRBV5-1 to TRBJ2-7; TCRdb lists TRBD2, though no DNA is available to test this call. The CDR3 totals 18 residues. Looked up from germline, CDR1 is SGHRS and CDR2 is YFSETQ. The CDR3 sequence: CASSLYPPSSGSTYEQYF.